The T cell receptor (beta chain) described here comes from a study of OX40 agonist ivuxolimab in advanced cancers. Overall study context: Three patients showed partial responses: one hepatocellular carcinoma and two cutaneous melanoma cases. Study conclusions and caveats: The mean number of expanded clones was higher in CD8+ T cells than in CD4+.

This CDR3 is built from 14 residues. The germline gives CDR1 PRHDT, CDR2 FYEKMQ (reference sequence). Losses at the gene ends were 6 bases for V and 7 bases for J; bases not matched to a gene: 8. As regards this clone: Its antigen is currently unknown.

Using immunoSEQ multiplex PCR, the repertoire was profiled, and TCRdb retains in-frame clones only, with some absent. The data contain 75,000 to 100,000 clones, roughly 93% of them singletons. Peripheral blood came from all dose cohorts at three timepoints. This clonotype was obtained from an adult with an advanced solid tumor such as melanoma, head and neck, liver or kidney cancer. The sample consisted of CD4+ or CD8+ T cells sorted from blood, taken in a trial of the OX40 agonist ivuxolimab. V gene TRBV13 combines with J gene TRBJ1-4; TRBD1 agrees at 7 bases. This chain's CDR3 is CASSSATGSEKLFF. Here the CDR3 DNA reads TGTGCCAGCAGTTCAGCGACAGGGAGTGAAAAACTGTTTTTT.